The next 30 T cell receptor beta chains were all read from a single sample in a study of T-cell memory formation after mild COVID-19. TCRdb passed the 5' RACE reads through MiXCR, listing each CDR3 protein once. The sample lists 380,000 or so distinct CDR3 sequences, roughly 15% occurring once. Input material: PBMCs or a T cell subset sorted from them (not recorded which). The source of these receptors is a man between 18 and 35 years old who had mild COVID-19 (a few samples of this study predate the infection). Cell type and time point are not known.

The V gene is TRBV7-2, the J gene TRBJ2-1, with D maybe TRBD2 (5 bases). Trimming removed 4 bases from V and 0 bases from J, with 16 bases in between. This CDR3 comprises 17 residues. Germline V gene sequence: CDR1 SGHTA, CDR2 FQGNSA. CDR3 residues: CASSSGFPGSSYNEQFF. The DNA for the CDR3 is TGTGCCAGCAGCTCAGGATTCCCGGGGAGCTCCTACAATGAGCAGTTCTTC.

The chain is built from TRBV7-8 and TRBJ2-1; unclear D gene. V was trimmed by 2 bases and J by 0 bases, leaving 8 bases between them. Germline-derived CDR1 and CDR2 are SGHVS and FQNEAQ. This CDR3 spans 15 amino acids. DNA for the CDR3: TGTGCCAGCAGCTTACGCCCAGGCTCCTACAATGAGCAGTTCTTC. This sequence encodes CASSLRPGSYNEQFF.

The J gene is TRBJ1-1, the V gene TRBV6-5; D gene ambiguous. Germline V gene lookup returns CDR1 MNHEY and CDR2 SVGAGI. Trimming shortened V by 8 bases and J by 0 bases, and 7 bases separated the two germline ends. CDR3 length equals 12 residues. CDR3 in DNA: TGTGCCAGCCGACGGCTGAACACTGAAGCTTTCTTT. It translates to CASRRLNTEAFF.

V usage is TRBV4-2 and J usage is TRBJ1-5; tentative D call: TRBD1 (5 bases). Germline CDR1 reads LGHNA; CDR2 reads YNFKEQ. CDR3 length equals 15 residues. V lost 3 bases to trimming and J lost 0 bases, with 9 bases between them. The CDR3 protein is CASSQEGNSNQPQHF. The CDR3 nucleotides are TGTGCCAGCAGCCAGGAGGGGAATAGCAATCAGCCCCAGCATTTT.

This clonotype was observed at least ten times. V is TRBV6-1 and J is TRBJ2-5; possible D gene TRBD2, 6 bases. The CDR3 is 18 residues long. V was clipped by 2 bases and J by 5 bases, with 24 bases between them. Germline CDR1 is MNHNS and CDR2 is SASEGT. CDR3 sequence (DNA): TGTGCCAGCAGTGAAAGGGTCTTCACCCCGAACGGAGGGGAGACCCAGTACTTC. This sequence encodes CASSERVFTPNGGETQYF.

This clonotype was counted a few times. The CDR3, as DNA: TGTGCCAGCAGTTTATGGCGGGGGGGCACAGATACGCAGTATTTT. Translation gives CASSLWRGGTDTQYF. The V gene is TRBV12-3 or TRBV12-4, the J gene TRBJ2-3, with TRBD2 matching over 8 bases. With V trimmed by 2 bases and J by 1 base, 2 bases remained unmatched. The length of the CDR3 is 15 residues.

This clonotype has only a few counts. This chain connects TRBV11-2 to TRBJ1-2, with no clear D. The V end was cut by 1 base, the J end by 4 bases, with 13 bases between. The CDR3 length is 15 residues. Germline CDR1 and CDR2: SGHAT and FQNNGV. CDR3: CASSLVIGRGYGYTF. The CDR3 coding sequence is TGTGCCAGCAGCTTAGTGATAGGGCGAGGCTATGGCTACACCTTC. Based on the CDR3 plus reference TRBV11-2 and TRBJ1-2, the full variable domain is EAGVAQSPRYKIIEKRQSVAFWCNPISGHATLYWYQQILGQGPKLLIQFQNNGVVDDSQLPKDRFSAERLKGVDSTLKIQPAKLEDSAVYLCASSLVIGRGYGYTFGSGTRLTVV.

This clonotype turned up a few times. The rearrangement joins TRBV14 to TRBJ2-1; 7 positions match TRBD1. CDR1 and CDR2 from the germline V gene are SGHDN and FVKESK. The CDR3 runs to 13 residues. After removal of 4 bases from V and 7 bases from J, the junction contained 4 bases not matched to a gene. The CDR3 coding sequence is TGTGCCAGCAGCCTGTCACAGGGGAATGAGCAGTTCTTC. It is translated as CASSLSQGNEQFF.

The chain uses TRBV7-6 and TRBJ2-7; 10 bases agree with TRBD2. There are 16 residues in the CDR3. Germline V gene lookup returns CDR1 SGHVS and CDR2 FNYEAQ. With V trimmed by 5 bases and J by 0 bases, 7 bases remained unmatched. The CDR3, as DNA: TGTGCCAGCAGCCCCACAGCGGGGGGGAGCTCCTACGAGCAGTACGTC. It encodes CASSPTAGGSSYEQYV.

This clonotype occurred many times. As DNA, the CDR3 is TGCGCCAGCAGCCAAGGATATGGGGGGATCCCCATCTATGGCTACACCTTC. Amino acids: CASSQGYGGIPIYGYTF. The genes are TRBV4-3 and TRBJ1-2; the D gene is possibly TRBD1 (5 bases). V was cut by 1 base and J by 4 bases, with 19 bases left in between. This CDR3 has 17 residues. CDR1 is LGHNA, CDR2 YSLEER, per germline.

At least ten counts were recorded for this clonotype. This chain connects TRBV5-6 to TRBJ2-7; D is uncertain. CDR1 and CDR2 (germline): SGHDT, YYEEEE. This CDR3 contains 13 residues. The ends were cut back, 2 bases at V and 3 bases at J, with 9 bases in the middle. CDR3 sequence: CASSLTASYEQYF. In DNA form, the CDR3 reads TGTGCCAGCAGCTTAACCGCCAGCTACGAGCAGTACTTC.

There are a few counts of this clonotype. The J gene is TRBJ2-1, the V gene TRBV14; no clear D. The germline V gene has CDR1 SGHDN and CDR2 FVKESK. The ends were cut back, 2 bases at V and 6 bases at J, with 17 bases in the middle. CDR3 length: 16 amino acids. CDR3 nucleotides: TGTGCCAGCAGCCAATTCGCGTTTTCTGATCTCAATGAGCAGTTCTTC. Translating gives CASSQFAFSDLNEQFF.

The chain carries TRBV2 and TRBJ1-5, with D perhaps TRBD1 (5 bases). The CDR3 length is 16 residues. V was clipped by 2 bases and J by 8 bases, with 19 bases between them. Germline V gene data show CDR1 as SNHLY and CDR2 as FYNNEI. In DNA, the CDR3 is TGTGCCAGCAGTGAATCCGGGGGAGGCGGACATGAGCCCCAGCATTTT. It specifies CASSESGGGGHEPQHF.

The chain uses TRBV2 and TRBJ2-5; 11 positions agree with TRBD2. CDR1 is SNHLY, CDR2 FYNNEI, per germline. V gave up 6 bases and J gave up 5 bases; unmatched junction bases: 23. CDR3 length: 20 residues. CDR3: CASSVADSGGVSRFTETQYF. The DNA of the CDR3 is TGTGCCAGCAGCGTCGCGGATAGCGGGGGGGTTTCGAGGTTTACGGAGACCCAGTACTTC.

The CDR3: CASSQVLTGRGEQYF. CDR3 DNA sequence: TGCGCCAGCAGCCAAGTCCTTACAGGGCGGGGAGAGCAGTACTTC. J is TRBJ2-7 and V is TRBV4-1; TRBD1 or TRBD2 may be the D gene (6 bases each). Germline CDR1 reads MGHRA; CDR2 reads YSYEKL. This CDR3 has 15 amino acids. V was clipped by 1 base and J by 7 bases, with 17 bases between them.

This clonotype was seen only a few times. The chain links TRBV25-1 to TRBJ2-1, with D unclear. CDR1 is MGHDK, CDR2 SYGVNS, per germline. The CDR3 contains 15 residues. The V gene lost 2 bases and the J gene lost 0 bases, with 8 bases spanning the gap. In nucleotides, the CDR3 is TGTGCCAGCAGTGAAGTTGTTCGCTCCTACAATGAGCAGTTCTTC. Encoded protein: CASSEVVRSYNEQFF.

This clonotype has just a few counts. This rearrangement joins TRBV7-3 to TRBJ1-1; 8 bases are shared with TRBD1. The CDR3 has 12 residues. Germline CDR1 reads SGHTA; CDR2 reads FQGTGA. V shed 8 bases, J shed 1 base, and the junction held 0 bases outside the gene matches. The CDR3 here is CASGTGNTEAFF. In nucleotides, the CDR3 is TGTGCCAGCGGGACAGGGAACACTGAAGCTTTCTTT. The full variable domain, rest sourced from reference TRBV7-3 and TRBJ1-1, is GAGVSQTPSNKVTEKGKYVELRCDPISGHTALYWYRQSLGQGPEFLIYFQGTGAADDSGLPNDRFFAVRPEGSVSTLKIQRTERGDSAVYLCASGTGNTEAFFGQGTRLTVV.

The sample holds a few counts of this clonotype. The DNA of the CDR3 is TGTGCCAGCAGTTTAGGGCAGGGGGGGCCCTACGAGCAGTACTTC. Translation gives CASSLGQGGPYEQYF. The genes are TRBV12-3 or TRBV12-4 and TRBJ2-7; the D gene could be TRBD1 or TRBD2 (7 bases each). The CDR3 is 15 amino acids. Trimming removed 1 base from V and 2 bases from J, with 12 bases in between.

A few counts support this clonotype. This chain connects TRBV7-9 to TRBJ2-2, with TRBD2 as a possible D gene (7 bases). The CDR3 contains 16 residues. The germline gives CDR1 SEHNR, CDR2 FQNEAQ (reference sequence). V lost 5 bases to trimming and J lost 6 bases, with 19 bases between them. The CDR3 sequence: CASSPLVRGAAGELFF. CDR3 sequence (DNA): TGTGCCAGCAGCCCCCTGGTACGGGGGGCCGCCGGGGAGCTGTTTTTT.

The table lists this clonotype with a few counts. CDR3 bases: TGTGCCAGCAGTTACTCGACGGGGGGCAAGGAGCAGTTCTTC. Its translation: CASSYSTGGKEQFF. The chain employs TRBV6-5 and TRBJ2-1, with D possibly matching TRBD2 (7 bases). CDR1 is MNHEY and CDR2 is SVGAGI in the germline V gene. The CDR3 runs to 14 residues. Trimming removed 0 bases at V and 10 bases at J, with 13 bases between.

CDR3 DNA sequence: TGTGCCAGCAGCCTACTCGTAGGCGGCGAGGAGACCCAGTACTTC. Its protein is CASSLLVGGEETQYF. This chain connects TRBV7-9 to TRBJ2-5; unclear D gene. CDR3 length: 15 amino acids. The V gene lost 5 bases and the J gene lost 5 bases, with 18 bases spanning the gap. Germline V gene sequence: CDR1 SEHNR, CDR2 FQNEAQ (reference sequence).

The chain joins TRBV18 to TRBJ1-1; D is perhaps TRBD1 (6 bases). Trimming stripped 3 bases from V and 1 base from J, with 12 bases between. CDR3 length: 15 amino acids. CDR1 and CDR2 (germline): KGHSH, LQKENI. CDR3 region: CASSPPRGGNTEAFF. For the CDR3, the DNA is TGTGCCAGCTCACCCCCCAGGGGAGGGAACACTGAAGCTTTCTTT.

This chain joins TRBV7-9 and TRBJ1-1, with no clear D. CDR1 and CDR2 (germline): SEHNR, FQNEAQ (reference sequence). Trimming pared 0 bases from V and 10 bases from J, leaving 18 bases between. The CDR3 loop spans 15 amino acids. CDR3 nucleotides: TGTGCCAGCAGCTTAGCGCTAAGTGAACAGACGGGAGCTTTCTTT. It is translated as CASSLALSEQTGAFF.

This clonotype was seen repeatedly, ten times or more. The chain joins TRBV6-5 to TRBJ2-2; D is perhaps TRBD1 (6 bases). The CDR3 spans 14 residues. Germline V gives CDR1 MNHEY, CDR2 SVGAGI. V gave up 4 bases and J gave up 3 bases, with 9 bases separating them. The CDR3 DNA follows: TGTGCCAGCAGTTCGCGGACAGACACCGGGGAGCTGTTTTTT. It translates to CASSSRTDTGELFF.

V and J are TRBV7-8 and TRBJ2-7; 11 nucleotides line up with TRBD1. With 6 bases clipped from V and 4 bases from J, the junction kept 8 bases outside the gene matches. Germline V gene data show CDR1 as SGHVS and CDR2 as FQNEAQ. The CDR3 spans 15 residues. DNA for the CDR3: TGTGCCAGCAGGTCTTACCGGGACAGGGGGTACGAGCAGTACTTC. It codes for CASRSYRDRGYEQYF.

This clonotype was seen only a few times. V usage is TRBV6-2 or TRBV6-3 and J usage is TRBJ2-1, with D perhaps matching TRBD1 (6 bases). Germline V gene data show CDR1 as MNHEY and CDR2 as SVGEGT. CDR3 length equals 18 residues. The V end was cut by 4 bases, the J end by 0 bases, with 19 bases between. This chain's CDR3 is CASSFETDRRSSYNEQFF. CDR3 DNA sequence: TGTGCCAGCAGTTTCGAGACCGACAGGAGGAGCTCCTACAATGAGCAGTTCTTC.

CDR3 nucleotides: TGCAGCGTTGAGAAGGGGGCGAGAGATACGCAGTATTTT. It translates to CSVEKGARDTQYF. The chain uses TRBV29-1 and TRBJ2-3, with 7 bases aligning to TRBD1. CDR3 length equals 13 residues. Germline trimming cut 3 bases from V and 5 bases from J; bases unmatched to any gene: 5. Germline CDR1 reads SQVTM; CDR2 reads ANQGSEA.

The sample holds a few counts of this clonotype. The chain combines TRBV3-1 with TRBJ1-4; D not certain. Looked up from germline, CDR1 is LGHDT and CDR2 is YNNKEL (reference sequence). This CDR3 comprises 13 residues. The germline V and J ends were trimmed by 11 bases and 2 bases, with 12 bases remaining between them. This chain's CDR3 is CAAAPGTNEKLFF. Here the CDR3 DNA reads TGTGCCGCCGCCCCCGGTACTAATGAAAAACTGTTTTTT. The full variable domain, in which reference TRBV3-1 and TRBJ1-4 provide the parts outside the CDR3, is DTAVSQTPKYLVTQMGNDKSIKCEQNLGHDTMYWYKQDSKKFLKIMFSYNNKELIINETVPNRFSPKSPDKAHLNLHINSLELGDSAVYFCAAAPGTNEKLFFGSGTQLSVL.

V is TRBV5-1 and J is TRBJ2-5; D not resolved. The germline V and J ends were trimmed by 4 bases and 4 bases, with 14 bases remaining between them. The CDR3 extends over 14 amino acids. CDR1 is SGHRS and CDR2 is YFSETQ in the germline V gene. For the CDR3, the DNA is TGCGCCAGCAGCCTTCCCGGTAGCCCAGAGACCCAGTACTTC. It translates to CASSLPGSPETQYF.

The rearrangement joins TRBV7-3 to TRBJ2-1; D is possibly TRBD1 (8 bases). Between the trimmed V and J ends, which lost 6 bases and 7 bases, there was a span of 13 bases. Germline CDR1 is SGHTA and CDR2 is FQGTGA. The CDR3 consists of 13 residues. This CDR3 is CASRPQGGNEQFF. In nucleotides, the CDR3 is TGTGCCAGCAGGCCACAGGGGGGGAATGAGCAGTTCTTC.